The 13 T cell receptor beta chains reported below all come from one sample, sequenced in a study of radiotherapy plus CTLA-4 blockade in lung cancer. Clones were read by immunoSEQ multiplex PCR, and TCRdb kept only the in-frame ones, dropping some. Among approximately 50,000 clones listed, 80% to 90% were seen once. Specimen: peripheral blood, collected from a patient treated with radiotherapy plus ipilimumab. The receptors were gathered from a human donor with non-small cell lung cancer that progressed on radiotherapy plus ipilimumab. Some clones in this sample may be carry-over from other donors' samples.

The genes are TRBV5-6 and TRBJ2-3; no clear D gene. The CDR3 consists of 13 residues. CDR1 is SGHDT and CDR2 is YYEEEE in the germline V gene. With 2 bases removed from V and 1 base from J, the gap between germline ends came to 5 bases. The CDR3 protein is CASSFTGTDTQYF. CDR3 coding DNA: TGTGCCAGCAGCTTCACAGGCACAGATACGCAGTATTTT.

This clone came up once. V gene TRBV18 combines with J gene TRBJ2-7; 10 nucleotides line up with TRBD1. From germline, CDR1 is KGHSH and CDR2 LQKENI. V lost 0 bases to trimming and J lost 3 bases; unmatched junction nucleotides: 5. The CDR3 runs 16 residues. CDR3 in DNA: TGTGCCAGCTCACCACCGAGGGGACAGGGGCTCTACGAGCAGTACTTC. The encoded protein is CASSPPRGQGLYEQYF.

V usage is TRBV10-3 and J usage is TRBJ2-1; 8 bases match TRBD2. The CDR3 has 15 amino acids. J lost 0 bases, V lost 11 bases, and 9 bases had no gene match. Germline CDR1 reads ENHRY; CDR2 reads SYGVKD. CDR3 in amino acids: CASRTSWSSYNEQFF. As DNA, the CDR3 is TGTGCCTCCAGGACTAGCTGGAGCTCCTACAATGAGCAGTTCTTC.

This clone was detected only once. The junction departs from germline at one end; a sequencing error may be responsible. Other nucleotide sequences in the sample specify the same CDR3. The V gene is TRBV29-1, the J gene TRBJ2-2; TRBD2 might be the D (5 bases). CDR3 size: 14 residues. The germline CDR1 and CDR2 sequences are SQVTM and ANQGSEA. CDR3 sequence: CSVDRDSNTGELFF. CDR3 sequence (DNA): TGTAGCGTAGACCGGGATTCGAACACCGGGGAGCTGTTTTTT.

The chain has TRBV7-2 and TRBJ2-7, with D maybe TRBD1 (5 bases). Germline-derived CDR1 and CDR2 are SGHTA and FQGNSA. V lost 5 bases and J lost 1, with 12 bases in between. The CDR3 is 14 amino acids. CDR3: CASSLGQLSYEQYF. CDR3 in DNA: TGTGCCAGCAGCCTAGGACAACTTTCCTACGAGCAGTACTTC.

This chain uses TRBV5-5 with TRBJ2-7; 7 positions agree with TRBD1. Germline V gives CDR1 SGHKS, CDR2 YYEKEE (reference sequence). This CDR3 is 14 amino acids long. The J segment lost 5 bases and the V segment lost 4 bases, leaving 9 bases of the junction unmatched. CDR3 amino acids: CASSKNRGSDEQYF. In nucleotides, the CDR3 is TGTGCCAGCAGCAAAAACAGGGGAAGCGACGAGCAGTACTTC.

This clone has only one observation. CDR3 loop: CASSPGTGGWNTEAFF. The CDR3, as DNA: TGTGCCAGCAGCCCAGGGACAGGGGGGTGGAACACTGAAGCTTTCTTT. V gene TRBV5-4 combines with J gene TRBJ1-1, with 11 bases lining up with TRBD1. The germline V gene encodes CDR1 SGHNT and CDR2 YYREEE (reference sequence). The CDR3 contains 16 residues. Unmatched junction bases numbered 6, after V lost 4 bases and J lost 1 base.

The chain combines TRBV6-5 with TRBJ2-1; 10 bases match TRBD2. The CDR3 has 12 amino acids. With 8 bases clipped from V and 8 bases from J, the junction kept 3 bases outside the gene matches. Germline CDR1 reads MNHEY; CDR2 reads SVGAGI. This chain's CDR3 is CASASGSYEQFF. The CDR3 DNA follows: TGTGCCAGCGCTAGCGGGAGCTATGAGCAGTTCTTC.

The chain joins TRBV4-2 to TRBJ1-4; no definite D call. CDR3 length: 14 amino acids. V dropped 1 base and J dropped 4 bases, with 7 bases sitting between them. Germline lookup yields CDR1 LGHNA and CDR2 YNFKEQ. The CDR3 region is CASSQGRDNEKLFF. In DNA, the CDR3 is TGTGCCAGCAGCCAAGGGAGGGATAATGAAAAACTGTTTTTT.

V usage is TRBV7-9 and J usage is TRBJ1-2; tentative D call: TRBD1 (6 bases). V lost 1 base, J lost 7 bases, and 13 bases lay in between. The germline V gene has CDR1 SEHNR and CDR2 FQNEAQ (reference sequence). The CDR3 consists of 14 residues. The CDR3 spells CASSLEIQGGGYTF. CDR3 nucleotides: TGTGCCAGCAGCTTAGAAATACAGGGTGGTGGCTACACCTTC.

The rearrangement links TRBV29-1 to TRBJ2-7; TRBD2 aligns across 7 bases. Germline CDR1 SQVTM, CDR2 ANQGSEA. V trimming: 6 bases; J trimming: 5 bases; junction bases outside the gene matches: 19. The CDR3 runs to 16 residues. CDR3 amino acids: CSVLTTAGPRLNEQYF. The DNA of the CDR3 is TGCAGCGTCCTGACGACAGCGGGGCCCCGGTTAAACGAGCAGTACTTC.

The V and J genes are TRBV5-1 and TRBJ2-5; 7 positions agree with TRBD2. CDR1 SGHRS and CDR2 YFSETQ come from the germline V gene. V gave up 0 bases and J gave up 2 bases; unmatched junction bases: 4. CDR3 length: 15 amino acids. In DNA, the CDR3 is TGCGCCAGCAGCTTGGCGGGGGGAGCTCAAGAGACCCAGTACTTC. It translates to CASSLAGGAQETQYF.

This clone was seen only a few times. The CDR3 coding sequence is TGTGCCAGCTCACCAATGACAGGGAACACTGAAGCTTTCTTT. It encodes CASSPMTGNTEAFF. The gene calls are TRBV18 and TRBJ1-1; tentative D call: TRBD1 (6 bases). The CDR3 loop spans 14 amino acids. V lost 2 bases, J lost 1 base, and 8 bases lay in between. CDR1 KGHSH and CDR2 LQKENI come from the germline V gene.